A selection of T cell receptor beta chains follows, all from one sample in a study of cytomegalovirus exposure and HLA in healthy donors. Sequenced by immunoSEQ multiplex PCR; TCRdb stores in-frame clones only, minus some. The sample lists under 300,000 clones; around 90% were seen once. The sample was PBMCs. These receptor sequences come from a girl aged 2-9 years in good health and CMV-seronegative. Each CDR3 is given with its conserved first and last residue. The D gene is left open where the match is weak. Size is stated for part of the rows, as once, few or many counts, or as a class when the clone is expanded.

V: TRBV7-9
J: TRBJ2-2
size: NA
D: NA
CDR3: CASSLAKRNTGELFF
DNA: TGTGCCAGCAGCTTAGCAAAGCGGAACACCGGGGAGCTGTTTTTT

V: TRBV29-1
J: TRBJ2-1
size: NA
D: NA
CDR3: CSVVSSVGGGSSYNEQFF
DNA: TGCAGCGTTGTTTCTTCGGTAGGCGGCGGAAGCTCCTACAATGAGCAGTTCTTC

V: TRBV6-5
J: TRBJ2-7
size: NA
D: TRBD2
CDR3: CASSSVLAGYEQYF
DNA: TGTGCCAGCAGTTCCGTGCTAGCGGGGTACGAGCAGTACTTC

V: TRBV27
J: TRBJ1-5
size: once
D: NA
CDR3: CASSWGGNQPQHF
DNA: TGTGCCAGCAGTTGGGGAGGGAATCAGCCCCAGCATTTT

V: TRBV14
J: TRBJ1-5
size: NA
D: NA
CDR3: CASKLKGRGSNQPQHF
DNA: TGTGCCAGCAAATTAAAGGGGAGGGGTAGCAATCAGCCCCAGCATTTT

V: TRBV15
J: TRBJ2-7
size: NA
D: NA
CDR3: CATSRDWTVSEQYF
DNA: TGTGCCACCAGCAGAGATTGGACAGTGTCCGAGCAGTACTTC

V: TRBV6-5
J: TRBJ2-3
size: NA
D: NA
CDR3: CASTTTSSGDTQYF
DNA: TGTGCCAGCACTACAACTAGTTCGGGAGATACGCAGTATTTT

V: TRBV27
J: TRBJ2-7
size: NA
D: TRBD2
CDR3: CASSRSSGRAYEQYF
DNA: TGTGCCAGCAGTAGAAGTAGCGGGAGGGCCTACGAGCAGTACTTC

V: TRBV6-1
J: TRBJ1-5
size: few
D: TRBD1
CDR3: CASSELTGHNQPQHF
DNA: TGTGCCAGCAGTGAACTGACAGGGCACAATCAGCCCCAGCATTTT

V: TRBV18
J: TRBJ1-4
size: NA
D: NA
CDR3: CASSPDSEEKLFF
DNA: TGTGCCAGCTCACCAGACAGTGAGGAAAAACTGTTTTTT

V: TRBV9
J: TRBJ2-7
size: NA
D: NA
CDR3: CASSVADEQYF
DNA: TGTGCCAGCAGCGTAGCCGACGAGCAGTACTTC

V: TRBV6-4
J: TRBJ2-7
size: NA
D: TRBD2
CDR3: CARVRGLAISYEQYF
DNA: TGTGCCAGGGTCCGAGGACTAGCGATTTCCTACGAGCAGTACTTC

V: TRBV6-5
J: TRBJ2-5
size: NA
D: TRBD2
CDR3: CASAPTGLGETQYF
DNA: TGTGCCAGCGCACCAACGGGACTAGGAGAGACCCAGTACTTC

V: TRBV7-6
J: TRBJ2-3
size: NA
D: TRBD1
CDR3: CASSLADRASDTQYF
DNA: TGTGCCAGCAGCTTAGCAGACAGGGCATCAGATACGCAGTATTTT

V: TRBV4-1
J: TRBJ1-2
size: NA
D: TRBD1
CDR3: CASSQDVPGGNGYTF
DNA: TGCGCCAGCAGCCAAGATGTTCCAGGGGGCAATGGCTACACCTTC

V: TRBV4-1
J: TRBJ2-2
size: NA
D: TRBD1
CDR3: CASSQEDRDTGELFF
DNA: TGCGCCAGCAGCCAAGAGGACAGGGACACCGGGGAGCTGTTTTTT

V: TRBV6-5
J: TRBJ2-1
size: NA
D: NA
CDR3: CASSYSLQGNEQFF
DNA: TGTGCCAGCAGTTACTCGTTACAGGGCAATGAGCAGTTCTTC

V: TRBV9
J: TRBJ2-3
size: NA
D: NA
CDR3: CASQRGAFPSGTDTQYF
DNA: TGTGCCAGCCAAAGAGGTGCCTTCCCTTCTGGCACAGATACGCAGTATTTT

V: TRBV7-6
J: TRBJ1-2
size: NA
D: TRBD1
CDR3: CASSSGQGYGYTF
DNA: TGTGCCAGCAGCTCAGGACAGGGGTATGGCTACACCTTC

V: TRBV6-6
J: TRBJ2-1
size: NA
D: NA
CDR3: CASTNRDEQFF
DNA: TGTGCCAGCACCAACCGGGATGAGCAGTTCTTC

V: TRBV18
J: TRBJ2-5
size: NA
D: NA
CDR3: CASSPTASTQETQYF
DNA: TGTGCCAGCTCACCTACAGCCAGCACCCAAGAGACCCAGTACTTC

V: TRBV6-6
J: TRBJ2-5
size: NA
D: TRBD2
CDR3: CASSGTSGGSGETQYF
DNA: TGTGCCAGCAGTGGGACTAGCGGGGGGTCGGGGGAGACCCAGTACTTC

V: TRBV5-4
J: TRBJ1-4
size: NA
D: NA
CDR3: CASSHTIRGEKLFF
DNA: TGTGCCAGCAGTCACACCATAAGGGGGGAAAAACTGTTTTTT

V: TRBV5-4
J: TRBJ1-1
size: NA
D: NA
CDR3: CASSNRDRTEAFF
DNA: TGTGCCAGCAGCAACAGGGATAGGACTGAAGCTTTCTTT

V: TRBV19
J: TRBJ2-7
size: NA
D: TRBD2
CDR3: CASSPGTSAFYEQYF
DNA: TGTGCCAGTAGCCCCGGGACTAGCGCTTTCTACGAGCAGTACTTC

V: TRBV29-1
J: TRBJ2-7
size: NA
D: TRBD2
CDR3: CSVVSGESYEQYF
DNA: TGCAGCGTTGTTAGCGGGGAATCCTACGAGCAGTACTTC

V: TRBV6-6
J: TRBJ2-7
size: NA
D: TRBD2
CDR3: CASRRTSPYEQYF
DNA: TGTGCCAGCAGACGGACTAGCCCCTACGAGCAGTACTTC

V: TRBV9
J: TRBJ1-5
size: NA
D: NA
CDR3: CASSPNEGQPQHF
DNA: TGTGCCAGCAGCCCCAACGAGGGTCAGCCCCAGCATTTT

V: TRBV4-2
J: TRBJ2-7
size: NA
D: TRBD2
CDR3: CASSITSSGGAYEQYF
DNA: TGTGCCAGCAGCATTACTTCTAGCGGGGGGGCGTACGAGCAGTACTTC

V: TRBV27
J: TRBJ2-3
size: once
D: NA
CDR3: CASSLTPRDTQYF
DNA: TGTGCCAGCAGTTTGACTCCTCGGGATACGCAGTATTTT

V: TRBV19
J: TRBJ1-1
size: NA
D: NA
CDR3: CASTGQGRDTEAFF
DNA: TGTGCCAGTACCGGGCAGGGGAGGGACACTGAAGCTTTCTTT

V: TRBV28
J: TRBJ1-1
size: NA
D: NA
CDR3: CASRNNRVGTEAFF
DNA: TGTGCCAGCAGAAACAACAGGGTTGGCACTGAAGCTTTCTTT

V: TRBV5-1
J: TRBJ1-2
size: NA
D: NA
CDR3: CASSSSPDTGSDGYTF
DNA: TGCGCCAGCAGCTCCTCCCCTGATACAGGGTCTGATGGCTACACCTTC

V: TRBV6-5
J: TRBJ2-2
size: NA
D: TRBD2
CDR3: CASRASGENTGELFF
DNA: TGTGCCAGCAGGGCTAGCGGAGAGAACACCGGGGAGCTGTTTTTT

V: TRBV7-2
J: TRBJ2-5
size: NA
D: NA
CDR3: CASSLAAMYQETQYF
DNA: TGTGCCAGCAGCTTAGCGGCAATGTACCAAGAGACCCAGTACTTC

V: TRBV29-1
J: TRBJ1-2
size: NA
D: NA
CDR3: CSGSRGVSYGYTF
DNA: TGCAGCGGATCCAGGGGAGTCTCTTATGGCTACACCTTC

V: TRBV21-1
J: TRBJ2-5
size: NA
D: NA
CDR3: CASSNPKQGLETQYF
DNA: TGTGCCAGCAGCAACCCGAAACAGGGTTTGGAGACCCAGTACTTC

V: TRBV5-4
J: TRBJ2-7
size: NA
D: NA
CDR3: CASSLVGVYEQYF
DNA: TGTGCCAGCAGCTTGGTCGGGGTCTACGAGCAGTACTTC

V: TRBV25-1
J: TRBJ2-7
size: once
D: NA
CDR3: CASSEDYWGQYF
DNA: TGTGCCAGCAGTGAGGACTACTGGGGGCAGTACTTC

V: TRBV12-5
J: TRBJ1-3
size: NA
D: TRBD1
CDR3: CASGHPGQGGDTIYF
DNA: TGTGCTAGTGGACACCCTGGACAGGGGGGAGACACCATATATTTT

V: TRBV19
J: TRBJ2-7
size: NA
D: NA
CDR3: CASSGGAYEQYF
DNA: TGTGCCAGTAGCGGGGGAGCCTACGAGCAGTACTTC

V: TRBV28
J: TRBJ2-7
size: NA
D: TRBD1
CDR3: CASSLSGTGYEQYF
DNA: TGTGCCAGCAGTTTATCCGGGACAGGATACGAGCAGTACTTC

V: TRBV7-3
J: TRBJ2-1
size: NA
D: NA
CDR3: CASSDSGSYNEQFF
DNA: TGTGCCAGCAGTGATAGCGGCTCCTACAATGAGCAGTTCTTC

V: TRBV2
J: TRBJ2-2
size: NA
D: TRBD2
CDR3: CASIVLAGGTGELFF
DNA: TGTGCCAGCATTGTCCTAGCGGGAGGTACCGGGGAGCTGTTTTTT

V: TRBV10-3
J: TRBJ2-1
size: NA
D: NA
CDR3: CAIKVSGDYNEQFF
DNA: TGTGCCATCAAGGTCAGCGGAGATTACAATGAGCAGTTCTTC

V: TRBV29-1
J: TRBJ2-7
size: NA
D: NA
CDR3: CSVGREPSYEQYF
DNA: TGCAGTGTCGGACGGGAGCCTTCCTACGAGCAGTACTTC